This is a list of T cell receptor beta chains from one sample in a study of cytomegalovirus exposure and HLA in healthy donors. Sequencing used immunoSEQ multiplex PCR; TCRdb keeps in-frame clones, though not all of them. Altogether about 200,000 clones are present, 60% to 80% being singletons, with the ten largest covering roughly 3%. The sequencing sample was made of PBMCs. These receptors originate from a woman aged 25 to 39 in good health and CMV-seronegative. Each CDR3 is given with its conserved first and last residue. The order of the fields is D gene, V gene, J gene, clone size, CDR3 protein, CDR3 DNA. A D gene is named only where the DNA matches it firmly. Not every row has a clone size; where given, it reads once, few, many or a size class.

TRBD1,TRBV27,TRBJ1-1,.,CASSKGQPHTEAFF,TGTGCCAGCAGTAAGGGACAGCCCCACACTGAAGCTTTCTTT
.,TRBV29-1,TRBJ1-2,.,CSVEDAFPGHLYTF,TGCAGCGTTGAAGATGCTTTTCCGGGACATCTCTACACCTTC
.,TRBV21-1,TRBJ2-7,.,CASSKNIRDTAYEQYF,TGTGCCAGCAGCAAGAATATCCGGGACACAGCCTACGAGCAGTACTTC
.,TRBV21-1,TRBJ1-1,.,CASSKRDCRDRRNLNTEAFF,TGTGCCAGCAGCAAAAGAGACTGCCGGGACAGGAGGAATTTGAACACTGAAGCTTTCTTT
.,TRBV30,TRBJ1-1,.,CAWILDAPEAFF,TGTGCCTGGATACTAGACGCACCTGAAGCTTTCTTT
TRBD2,TRBV6-1,TRBJ2-3,.,CASSGDLTSPTQYF,TGTGCCAGCAGTGGGGACCTGACTAGCCCTACGCAGTATTTT
.,TRBV11-2,TRBJ2-7,.,CASSLLRGSYEQYF,TGTGCCAGCAGCTTACTGCGGGGTTCGTACGAGCAGTACTTC
.,TRBV7-7,TRBJ1-5,.,CASSHRDSNQPQHF,TGTGCCAGCAGCCATAGAGATAGCAATCAGCCCCAGCATTTT
.,TRBV7-7,TRBJ1-1,.,CASSFRRDTEAFF,TGTGCTAGCAGCTTTAGGAGGGACACTGAAGCTTTCTTT
.,TRBV7-9,TRBJ2-2,.,CSSYRGELFF,TGTTCCAGCTATCGCGGGGAGCTGTTTTTT
.,TRBV19,TRBJ1-3,.,CASSTQKRKGNTIYF,TGTGCCAGTAGTACTCAAAAGAGGAAGGGAAACACCATATATTTT
.,TRBV6-4,TRBJ1-2,.,CASSWNRIGGYTF,TGTGCCAGCAGTTGGAACAGGATTGGTGGCTACACCTTC
.,TRBV9,TRBJ2-3,.,CASSVEGGDTQYF,TGTGCCAGCAGCGTAGAAGGGGGAGATACGCAGTATTTT
TRBD2,TRBV19,TRBJ2-5,.,CASGAGLPPETQYF,TGTGCCAGTGGAGCGGGGCTCCCGCCCGAGACCCAGTACTTC
TRBD1,TRBV7-3,TRBJ1-1,.,CASSRQGGNTEAFF,TGTGCCAGCAGCCGACAGGGTGGGAACACTGAAGCTTTCTTT
TRBD2,TRBV18,TRBJ2-3,.,CASSAPGLATTDTQYF,TGTGCCAGCTCGGCACCGGGACTAGCAACCACAGATACGCAGTATTTT
TRBD1,TRBV5-1,TRBJ1-1,.,CASSGMAGGSVNTEAFF,TGCGCCAGCAGCGGGATGGCAGGGGGTTCCGTTAACACTGAAGCTTTCTTT
TRBD1,TRBV6-5,TRBJ1-2,few,CASSRRQGRGYGYTF,TGTGCCAGCAGTCGACGACAGGGGAGAGGGTATGGCTACACCTTC
.,TRBV30,TRBJ1-1,few,CAWSTTGTEAFF,TGTGCCTGGAGTACGACAGGCACTGAAGCTTTCTTT
.,TRBV12-2,TRBJ1-4,few,CASRLAGQGPDEKLFF,TGTGCAAGTCGCTTGGCAGGACAGGGTCCTGATGAAAAACTGTTTTTT
TRBD1,TRBV5-1,TRBJ1-2,once,CASSRGQNYGYTF,TGCGCCAGCAGCCGGGGACAGAACTATGGCTACACCTTC
TRBD2,TRBV7-2,TRBJ2-1,.,CASSLVLAGSYNEQFF,TGTGCCAGCAGCTTAGTTCTAGCGGGATCCTACAATGAGCAGTTCTTC
.,TRBV5-6,TRBJ1-2,.,CASSFKQYGYTF,TGTGCCAGCAGCTTCAAACAGTATGGCTACACCTTC
TRBD1,TRBV27,TRBJ2-7,.,CASSTHPGQGAYEQYF,TGTGCCAGCAGCACCCATCCGGGACAGGGTGCCTACGAGCAGTACTTC
TRBD1,TRBV28,TRBJ2-5,.,CASSFPRPGTGGGRIQETQYF,TGTGCCAGCAGTTTTCCAAGACCCGGGACAGGGGGTGGGCGTATCCAGGAGACCCAGTACTTC
.,TRBV6-5,TRBJ1-2,.,CASSELYGYTF,TGTGCCAGCAGTGAACTTTATGGCTACACCTTC
.,TRBV27,TRBJ1-4,.,CATRGTGSEKLFF,TGTGCCACCCGGGGAACGGGATCCGAAAAACTGTTTTTT
.,TRBV11-2,TRBJ2-4,.,CASSLVEGSDIQYF,TGTGCCAGCAGCTTAGTGGAGGGATCGGACATTCAGTACTTC
TRBD1,TRBV11-3,TRBJ1-1,.,CASSSGTGPAFF,TGTGCCAGCAGCTCCGGGACAGGGCCGGCTTTCTTT
.,TRBV6-5,TRBJ2-7,few,CASSLRRGSEQYF,TGTGCCAGCAGTTTGCGAAGGGGGTCCGAGCAGTACTTC
.,TRBV2,TRBJ1-1,.,CASSVDRPMNTEAFF,TGTGCCAGCAGTGTGGACAGACCTATGAACACTGAAGCTTTCTTT
.,TRBV5-6,TRBJ1-3,.,CASSTAQAARNTIYF,TGTGCCAGCAGCACCGCACAGGCAGCAAGAAACACCATATATTTT
TRBD1,TRBV29-1,TRBJ2-5,.,CSVVSGGETQYF,TGCAGCGTTGTATCAGGGGGCGAGACCCAGTACTTC
.,TRBV4-2,TRBJ1-1,.,CASSQPRVGTEAFF,TGTGCCAGCAGCCAACCTAGAGTTGGCACTGAAGCTTTCTTT
.,TRBV29-1,TRBJ2-6,once,CSVERAGANVLTF,TGCAGCGTTGAGAGGGCCGGGGCCAACGTCCTGACTTTC
.,TRBV7-9,TRBJ2-1,.,CSSIPPSGVGVF,TGTTCCAGCATCCCACCATCGGGGGTCGGGGTCTTC
TRBD2,TRBV7-7,TRBJ2-5,.,CASSGTSGTQETQYF,TGTGCTAGCAGCGGGACTAGCGGGACCCAAGAGACCCAGTACTTC
.,TRBV30,TRBJ1-6,.,CAFRASSYNSPLHF,TGTGCCTTCAGGGCGAGCTCCTATAATTCACCCCTCCACTTT
.,TRBV19,TRBJ2-1,.,CASSIGANEQFF,TGTGCCAGTAGTATAGGAGCCAATGAGCAGTTCTTC
TRBD2,TRBV2,TRBJ2-3,.,CASSGRVSGSRGPTSTDTQYF,TGTGCCAGCAGTGGACGCGTTAGCGGGAGCAGAGGGCCTACTAGCACAGATACGCAGTATTTT
.,TRBV29-1,TRBJ1-2,.,CSVEARSPVGYGYTF,TGCAGCGTTGAAGCGAGGAGTCCCGTCGGCTATGGCTACACCTTC
.,TRBV7-9,TRBJ2-3,.,CASSLRDTQYF,TGTGCCAGCAGCTTACGGGATACGCAGTATTTT
.,TRBV6-5,TRBJ1-4,.,CASSSRGSLNEKLFF,TGTGCCAGCAGTTCCAGGGGTAGTCTGAATGAAAAACTGTTTTTT
.,TRBV11-2,TRBJ2-5,.,CASSSWKRLGETQYF,TGTGCCAGCAGTTCCTGGAAGCGGTTGGGGGAGACCCAGTACTTC
.,TRBV5-1,TRBJ1-6,.,CASSLMAGGPISNSPLHF,TGCGCCAGCAGCTTGATGGCCGGCGGCCCGATATCTAATTCACCCCTCCACTTT
TRBD2,TRBV7-8,TRBJ2-4,.,CASSSGLAGGLAKNIQYF,TGTGCCAGCAGCTCGGGACTAGCGGGAGGGTTAGCCAAAAACATTCAGTACTTC
.,TRBV4-1,TRBJ2-5,.,CASSQVSAGGETQYF,TGCGCCAGCAGCCAAGTTAGTGCTGGAGGTGAGACCCAGTACTTC
TRBD1,TRBV5-8,TRBJ1-2,.,CASSLSGGHYGYTF,TGTGCCAGCAGCTTGTCAGGGGGGCACTATGGCTACACCTTC
.,TRBV28,TRBJ1-1,.,CASEQGQEAFF,TGTGCCAGCGAGCAGGGGCAGGAAGCTTTCTTT
.,TRBV7-9,TRBJ1-5,.,CVSSSFNQPQHF,TGTGTCAGCAGCTCCTTCAATCAGCCCCAGCATTTT
TRBD1,TRBV6-4,TRBJ2-3,.,CASSATGGIAADTQYF,TGTGCCAGCAGTGCGACAGGGGGCATAGCGGCAGATACGCAGTATTTT